The present T cell receptor (beta chain) was sequenced within a study of vaccination and CD4 T cells after COVID-19. Across the whole study: Investigators took post-vaccine samples a median roughly 72 days after dose two, within a range of 14 to 241. Findings of the study overall: SARS-CoV-2-reactive clonotypes showed a nonsignificant median rise from 21 to 38.

Germline trimming cut 5 bases from V and 8 bases from J; bases unmatched to any gene: 14. The germline V gene encodes CDR1 LNHDA and CDR2 SQIVND (reference sequence). This CDR3 region has 16 residues. Treatment denoted: approximately 9-day PBMC culture with coronavirus spike peptide pools or control peptides (ViraFEST assay). Prior to the COVID-19 pandemic (2011-2018), the unexposed donor's CD4+ T cells were collected. Peptide pools at approximately 10 ug/ml and IL-2 at around 10 IU/ml were added to cultures of 1.8 million or so PBMCs per well. Cultured CD4+ T cell DNA underwent sequencing with the Oncomine TCR Beta short-read assay. The genomic DNA was obtained from cultured CD4+ T cells by extraction with the QIAamp micro DNA kit. TCRdb re-derived calls from the PCR reads in MiXCR, one entry per CDR3 protein. The sample has some 10,000 distinct CDR3 sequences, 30% to 35% seen once. This clonotype was recorded once. The antigen remains unidentified.

This chain uses TRBV19 with TRBJ2-1; 8 bases agree with TRBD1. The sample consisted of CD4+ T cells from blood, cultured in vitro. This clonotype was obtained from a human donor in good health. The CDR3 spells CASSRGQGLFYDEQFF. In DNA, the CDR3 is TGTGCCAGTAGTCGCGGACAGGGCCTGTTTTACGATGAGCAGTTCTTC.